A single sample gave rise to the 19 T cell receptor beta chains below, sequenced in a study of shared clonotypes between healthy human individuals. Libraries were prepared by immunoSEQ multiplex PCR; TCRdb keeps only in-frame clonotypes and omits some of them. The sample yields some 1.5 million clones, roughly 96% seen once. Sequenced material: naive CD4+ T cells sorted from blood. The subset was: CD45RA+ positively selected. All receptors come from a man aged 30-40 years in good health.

CDR3 amino acids: CAISAGANVLTF. DNA for the CDR3: TGTGCCATCAGTGCTGGGGCCAACGTCCTGACTTTC. The chain uses TRBV10-3 and TRBJ2-6; D ambiguous. Germline CDR1 reads ENHRY; CDR2 reads SYGVKD. This CDR3 has 12 amino acids. V was cut by 4 bases and J by 2 bases, with 0 bases left in between.

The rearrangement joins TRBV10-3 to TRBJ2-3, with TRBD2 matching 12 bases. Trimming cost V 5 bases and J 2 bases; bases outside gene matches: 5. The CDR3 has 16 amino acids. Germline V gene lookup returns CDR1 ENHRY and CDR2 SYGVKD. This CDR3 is CAISQGLAGHTDTQYF. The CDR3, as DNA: TGTGCCATCAGTCAAGGACTAGCGGGACACACAGATACGCAGTATTTT.

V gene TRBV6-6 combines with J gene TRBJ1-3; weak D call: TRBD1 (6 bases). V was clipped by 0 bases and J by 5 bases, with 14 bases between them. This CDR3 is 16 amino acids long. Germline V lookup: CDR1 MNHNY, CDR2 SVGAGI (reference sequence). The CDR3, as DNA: TGTGCCAGCAGTTACTCGTTGCGGGGGCTTCGAAACACCATATATTTT. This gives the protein CASSYSLRGLRNTIYF.

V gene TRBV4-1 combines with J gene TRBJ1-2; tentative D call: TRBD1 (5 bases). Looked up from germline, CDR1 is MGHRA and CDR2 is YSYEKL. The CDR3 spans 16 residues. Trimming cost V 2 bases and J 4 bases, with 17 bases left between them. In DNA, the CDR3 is TGCGCCAGCAGCCAAAGGTCCACAGGAGTCTTCTATGGCTACACCTTC. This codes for CASSQRSTGVFYGYTF.

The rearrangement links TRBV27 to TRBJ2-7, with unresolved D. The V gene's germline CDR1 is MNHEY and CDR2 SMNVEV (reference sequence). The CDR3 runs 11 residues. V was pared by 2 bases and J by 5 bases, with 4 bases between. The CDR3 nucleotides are TGTGCCAGCAGTTTAATCAACGAGCAGTACTTC. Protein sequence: CASSLINEQYF.

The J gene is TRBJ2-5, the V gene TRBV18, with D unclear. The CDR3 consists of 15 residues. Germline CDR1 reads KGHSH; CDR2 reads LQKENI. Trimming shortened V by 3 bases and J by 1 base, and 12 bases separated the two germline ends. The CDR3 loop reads CASSPLSHSQETQYF. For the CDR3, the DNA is TGTGCCAGCTCACCTCTCAGCCACAGCCAAGAGACCCAGTACTTC.

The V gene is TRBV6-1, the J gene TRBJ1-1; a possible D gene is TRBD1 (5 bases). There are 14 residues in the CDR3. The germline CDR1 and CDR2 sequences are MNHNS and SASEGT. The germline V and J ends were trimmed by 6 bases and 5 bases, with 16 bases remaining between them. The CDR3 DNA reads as TGTGCCAGCAGGGCCAGGGAAGGAAATACTGAAGCTTTCTTT. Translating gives CASRAREGNTEAFF.

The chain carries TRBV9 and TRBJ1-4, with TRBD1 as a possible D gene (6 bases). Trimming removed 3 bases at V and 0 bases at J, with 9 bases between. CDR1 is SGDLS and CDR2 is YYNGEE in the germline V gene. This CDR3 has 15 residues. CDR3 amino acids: CASSGSGATNEKLFF. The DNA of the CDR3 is TGTGCCAGCAGCGGTTCAGGGGCAACTAATGAAAAACTGTTTTTT.

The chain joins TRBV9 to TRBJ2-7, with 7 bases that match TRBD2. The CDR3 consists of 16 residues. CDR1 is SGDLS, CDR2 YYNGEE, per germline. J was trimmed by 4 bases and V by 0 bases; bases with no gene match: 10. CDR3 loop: CASSVAWGGSKYEQYF. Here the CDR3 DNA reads TGTGCCAGCAGCGTAGCATGGGGCGGGAGTAAGTACGAGCAGTACTTC.

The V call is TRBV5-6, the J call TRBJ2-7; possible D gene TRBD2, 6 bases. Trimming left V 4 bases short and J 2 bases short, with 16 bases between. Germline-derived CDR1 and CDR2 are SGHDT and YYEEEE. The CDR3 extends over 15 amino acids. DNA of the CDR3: TGTGCCAGCAGCCCACCTCGCGGGATAACCTACGAGCAGTACTTC. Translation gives CASSPPRGITYEQYF.

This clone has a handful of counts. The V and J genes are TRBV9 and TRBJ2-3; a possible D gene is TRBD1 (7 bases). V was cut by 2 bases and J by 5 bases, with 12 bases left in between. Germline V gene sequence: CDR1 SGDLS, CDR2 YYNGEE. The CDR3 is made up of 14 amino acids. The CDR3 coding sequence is TGTGCCAGCAGCGTCAGGGGGGAAGGAGATACGCAGTATTTT. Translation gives CASSVRGEGDTQYF.

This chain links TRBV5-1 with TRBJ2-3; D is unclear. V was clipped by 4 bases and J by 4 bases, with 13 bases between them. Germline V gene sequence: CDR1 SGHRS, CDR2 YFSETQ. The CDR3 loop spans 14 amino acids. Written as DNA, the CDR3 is TGCGCCAGCAGCCATACACCGAAGGCAGATACGCAGTATTTT. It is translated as CASSHTPKADTQYF.

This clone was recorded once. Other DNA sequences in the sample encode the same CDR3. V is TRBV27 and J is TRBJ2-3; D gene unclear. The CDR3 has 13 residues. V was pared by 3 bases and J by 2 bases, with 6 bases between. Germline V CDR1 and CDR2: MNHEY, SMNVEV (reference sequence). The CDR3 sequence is CASSFDSTDTQYF. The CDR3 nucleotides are TGTGCCAGCAGTTTTGATTCCACAGATACGCAGTATTTT.

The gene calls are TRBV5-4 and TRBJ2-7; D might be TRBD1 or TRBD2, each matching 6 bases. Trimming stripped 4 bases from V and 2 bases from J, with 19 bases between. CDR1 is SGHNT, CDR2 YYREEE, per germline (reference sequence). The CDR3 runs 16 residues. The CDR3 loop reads CASSTGGGTNPYEQYF. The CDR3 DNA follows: TGTGCCAGCAGCACCGGGGGCGGGACGAACCCCTACGAGCAGTACTTC.

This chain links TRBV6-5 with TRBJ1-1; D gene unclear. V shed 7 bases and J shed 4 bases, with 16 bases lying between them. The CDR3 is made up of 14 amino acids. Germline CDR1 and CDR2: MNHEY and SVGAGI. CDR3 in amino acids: CASTREAPGTEAFF. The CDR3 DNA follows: TGTGCCAGCACTCGAGAGGCTCCGGGCACTGAAGCTTTCTTT.

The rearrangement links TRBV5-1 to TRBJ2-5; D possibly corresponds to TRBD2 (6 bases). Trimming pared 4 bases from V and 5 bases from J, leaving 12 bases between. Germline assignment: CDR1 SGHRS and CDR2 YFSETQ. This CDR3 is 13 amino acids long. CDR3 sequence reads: CASSPGDEETQYF. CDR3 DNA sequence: TGCGCCAGCAGCCCGGGGGATGAGGAGACCCAGTACTTC. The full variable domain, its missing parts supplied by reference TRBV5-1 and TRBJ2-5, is KAGVTQTPRYLIKTRGQQVTLSCSPISGHRSVSWYQQTPGQGLQFLFEYFSETQRNKGNFPGRFSGRQFSNSRSEMNVSTLELGDSALYLCASSPGDEETQYFGPGTRLLVL.

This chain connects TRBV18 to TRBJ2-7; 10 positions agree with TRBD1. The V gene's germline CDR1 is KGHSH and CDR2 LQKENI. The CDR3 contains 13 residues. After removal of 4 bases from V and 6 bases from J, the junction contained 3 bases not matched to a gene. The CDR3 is CASSRDRGSEQYF. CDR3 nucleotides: TGTGCCAGCTCACGGGACAGGGGTTCCGAGCAGTACTTC.

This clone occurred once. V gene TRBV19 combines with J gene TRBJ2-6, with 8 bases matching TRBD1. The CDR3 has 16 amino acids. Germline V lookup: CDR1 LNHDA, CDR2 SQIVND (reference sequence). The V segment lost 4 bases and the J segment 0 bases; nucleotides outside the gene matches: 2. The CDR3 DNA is TGTGCCAGTAGTAACAGGGGGGCCTCTGGGGCCAACGTCCTGACTTTC. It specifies CASSNRGASGANVLTF.

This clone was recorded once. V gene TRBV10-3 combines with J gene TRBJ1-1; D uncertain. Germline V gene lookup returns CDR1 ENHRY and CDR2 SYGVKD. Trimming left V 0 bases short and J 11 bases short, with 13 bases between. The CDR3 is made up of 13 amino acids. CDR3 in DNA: TGTGCCATCAGTGAGTCGGAAAGTATAATGGCTTTCTTT. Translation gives CAISESESIMAFF.